These T cell receptor beta chains were read from a single sample in a study of cytomegalovirus exposure and HLA in healthy donors. Only in-frame clones appear in the TCRdb table, and some are missing; sequencing was by immunoSEQ multiplex PCR. The data hold about 130,000 clones, with 83% observed a single time. Sequenced sample: PBMCs. All receptors come from a girl aged 2-10 years in good health and CMV-seronegative. Both conserved end residues are part of each CDR3. D genes are given only for firm matches. Clone size is given for some rows only: seen once, a few or many times, or a class if the clone is expanded.

abundance: NA; v_gene: TRBV20-1; d_gene: NA; j_gene: TRBJ2-1; CDR3aa: CSPSSYNEQFF; CDR3nt: TGCAGTCCGAGCTCCTACAATGAGCAGTTCTTC
abundance: NA; v_gene: TRBV19; d_gene: NA; j_gene: TRBJ1-1; CDR3aa: CASSIGQNTEAFF; CDR3nt: TGTGCCAGTAGTATTGGACAAAACACTGAAGCTTTCTTT
abundance: NA; v_gene: TRBV19; d_gene: TRBD1; j_gene: TRBJ1-5; CDR3aa: CASTGTGGQQPQHF; CDR3nt: TGTGCCAGTACCGGGACAGGGGGGCAGCAGCCCCAGCATTTT
abundance: NA; v_gene: TRBV19; d_gene: NA; j_gene: TRBJ2-5; CDR3aa: CASSIDGGETQYF; CDR3nt: TGTGCCAGTAGTATAGACGGGGGAGAGACCCAGTACTTC
abundance: few; v_gene: TRBV6-6; d_gene: NA; j_gene: TRBJ1-5; CDR3aa: CASSLSRQGNQPQHF; CDR3nt: TGTGCCAGCAGCCTAAGCCGGCAGGGGAATCAGCCCCAGCATTTT
abundance: NA; v_gene: TRBV7-9; d_gene: NA; j_gene: TRBJ1-1; CDR3aa: CASSLVVEAEAFF; CDR3nt: TGTGCCAGCAGCTTAGTAGTTGAAGCTGAAGCTTTCTTT
abundance: NA; v_gene: TRBV6-1; d_gene: NA; j_gene: TRBJ2-7; CDR3aa: CASSEAGSGYEQYF; CDR3nt: TGTGCCAGCAGTGAGGCGGGATCAGGCTACGAGCAGTACTTC
abundance: NA; v_gene: TRBV15; d_gene: NA; j_gene: TRBJ1-5; CDR3aa: CATSREGDQPQHF; CDR3nt: TGTGCCACCAGCAGAGAAGGGGATCAGCCCCAGCATTTT
abundance: NA; v_gene: TRBV27; d_gene: TRBD2; j_gene: TRBJ2-2; CDR3aa: CASSLFGGSAGELFF; CDR3nt: TGTGCCAGCAGTTTATTCGGCGGGAGTGCCGGGGAGCTGTTTTTT
abundance: NA; v_gene: TRBV2; d_gene: TRBD1; j_gene: TRBJ2-7; CDR3aa: CASTGGLSYEQYF; CDR3nt: TGTGCCAGCACAGGGGGCCTCTCCTACGAGCAGTACTTC
abundance: once; v_gene: TRBV30; d_gene: NA; j_gene: TRBJ2-7; CDR3aa: CAWSVFGREGADEQYF; CDR3nt: TGTGCCTGGAGTGTATTCGGCAGGGAAGGGGCCGACGAGCAGTACTTC
abundance: NA; v_gene: TRBV29-1; d_gene: NA; j_gene: TRBJ1-1; CDR3aa: CSGRMGTTSMNTEAFF; CDR3nt: TGCAGCGGAAGAATGGGCACGACCTCCATGAACACTGAAGCTTTCTTT
abundance: NA; v_gene: TRBV30; d_gene: NA; j_gene: TRBJ1-6; CDR3aa: CAFASNSPLHF; CDR3nt: TGTGCGTTCGCAAGCAATTCACCCCTCCACTTT
abundance: NA; v_gene: TRBV28; d_gene: NA; j_gene: TRBJ1-1; CDR3aa: CASRTPGQSNTEAFF; CDR3nt: TGTGCCAGCAGGACCCCAGGACAGTCGAACACTGAAGCTTTCTTT
abundance: few; v_gene: TRBV29-1; d_gene: TRBD2; j_gene: TRBJ2-1; CDR3aa: CSASLAGGGYEQFF; CDR3nt: TGCAGCGCCTCCCTAGCGGGAGGGGGCTATGAGCAGTTCTTC
abundance: NA; v_gene: TRBV27; d_gene: NA; j_gene: TRBJ2-3; CDR3aa: CASSFREDTQYF; CDR3nt: TGTGCCAGCAGTTTTCGGGAAGATACGCAGTATTTT